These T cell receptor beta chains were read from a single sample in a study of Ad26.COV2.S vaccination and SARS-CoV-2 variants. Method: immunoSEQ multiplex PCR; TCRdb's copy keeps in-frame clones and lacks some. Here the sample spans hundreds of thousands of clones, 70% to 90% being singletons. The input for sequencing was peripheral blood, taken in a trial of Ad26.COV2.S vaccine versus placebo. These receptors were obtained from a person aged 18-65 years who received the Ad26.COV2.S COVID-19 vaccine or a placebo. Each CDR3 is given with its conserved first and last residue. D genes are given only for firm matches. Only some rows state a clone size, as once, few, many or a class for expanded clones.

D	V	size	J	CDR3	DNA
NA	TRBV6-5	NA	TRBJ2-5	CASTLGPGSQETQYF	TGTGCCAGCACCCTCGGCCCGGGCAGCCAAGAGACCCAGTACTTC
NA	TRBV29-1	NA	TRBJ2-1	CSVRVNEQFF	TGCAGCGTACGGGTCAATGAGCAGTTCTTC
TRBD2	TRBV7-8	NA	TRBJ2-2	CASSLVASGRYTGELFF	TGTGCCAGCAGCTTAGTTGCTAGCGGGAGATACACCGGGGAGCTGTTTTTT
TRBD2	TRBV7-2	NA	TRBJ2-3	CASSGPDERGGRTDTQYF	TGTGCCAGCAGCGGACCTGACGAGCGGGGGGGCCGCACAGATACGCAGTATTTT
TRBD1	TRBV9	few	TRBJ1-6	CASSERQGNSPLHF	TGTGCCAGCAGCGAGCGACAGGGTAATTCACCCCTCCACTTT
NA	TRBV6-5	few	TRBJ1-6	CASSYPDGTYNSPLHF	TGTGCCAGCAGTTACCCGGACGGTACCTATAATTCACCCCTCCACTTT
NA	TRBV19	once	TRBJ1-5	CASSIAPTNQPQHF	TGTGCCAGTAGTATCGCCCCAACAAATCAGCCCCAGCATTTT
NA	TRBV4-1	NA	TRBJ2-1	CASSQDPASSSYNEQFF	TGCGCCAGCAGCCAAGATCCTGCCAGCAGCTCCTACAATGAGCAGTTCTTC
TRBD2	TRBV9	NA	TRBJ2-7	CASSVGLAGDSYEQYF	TGTGCCAGCAGCGTAGGACTAGCGGGAGATTCCTACGAGCAGTACTTC
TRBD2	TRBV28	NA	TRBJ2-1	CASSSFPGIPGPSGRGEQFF	TGTGCCAGCAGCAGTTTCCCGGGCATCCCCGGGCCTAGCGGGAGAGGTGAGCAGTTCTTC
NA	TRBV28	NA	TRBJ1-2	CASSLRTNYGYTF	TGTGCCAGCAGTCTAAGGACTAACTATGGCTACACCTTC
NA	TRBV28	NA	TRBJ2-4	CASSYPLFGAKNIQYF	TGTGCCAGCAGTTACCCCCTTTTCGGGGCCAAAAACATTCAGTACTTC
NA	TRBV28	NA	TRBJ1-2	CASSGEFRPYGYTF	TGTGCCAGCAGTGGGGAGTTCCGCCCCTATGGCTACACCTTC
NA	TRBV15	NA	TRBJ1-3	CATSRDRGRGNTIYF	TGTGCCACCAGCAGAGATCGGGGGAGAGGAAACACCATATATTTT
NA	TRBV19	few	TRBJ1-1	CASSIMMDIVEAFF	TGTGCCAGTAGTATAATGATGGACATCGTGGAAGCTTTCTTT
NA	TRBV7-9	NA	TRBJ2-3	CASSFLDDTQYF	TGTGCCAGCAGCTTTTTAGATGATACGCAGTATTTT
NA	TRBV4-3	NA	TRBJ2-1	CASSHTSSYNEQFF	TGCGCCAGCAGCCACACTAGTTCCTACAATGAGCAGTTCTTC
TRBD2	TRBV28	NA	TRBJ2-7	CASSLWGGSYEQYF	TGTGCCAGCAGTTTATGGGGGGGGTCCTACGAGCAGTACTTC
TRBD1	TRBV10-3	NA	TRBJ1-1	CAISGQGMNTEAFF	TGTGCCATCAGTGGACAGGGGATGAACACTGAAGCTTTCTTT
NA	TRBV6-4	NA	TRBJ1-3	CASSDSAGGAGNTIYF	TGTGCCAGCAGTGACTCAGCGGGGGGCGCGGGAAACACCATATATTTT
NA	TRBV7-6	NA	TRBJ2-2	CASSLVDSGNTGELFF	TGTGCCAGCAGCTTAGTTGATAGCGGGAACACCGGGGAGCTGTTTTTT
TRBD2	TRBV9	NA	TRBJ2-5	CASSVDSGYQETQYF	TGTGCCAGCAGCGTAGATAGCGGGTACCAAGAGACCCAGTACTTC
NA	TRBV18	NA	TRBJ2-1	CASSPQPTETLNEQFF	TGTGCCAGCTCACCACAACCGACCGAGACCCTCAATGAGCAGTTCTTC
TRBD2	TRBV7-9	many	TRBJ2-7	CASGGGPYEQYF	TGTGCCAGCGGGGGGGGACCCTACGAGCAGTACTTC
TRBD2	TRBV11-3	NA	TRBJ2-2	CASSPWAGVTTGELFF	TGTGCCAGCAGCCCTTGGGCGGGAGTTACCACCGGGGAGCTGTTTTTT
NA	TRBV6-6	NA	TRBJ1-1	CASSPVQGRTEAFF	TGTGCCAGCAGTCCAGTACAGGGACGCACTGAAGCTTTCTTT
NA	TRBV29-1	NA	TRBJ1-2	CSVDKDHISITF	TGCAGCGTTGATAAGGACCACATTTCTATCACCTTC
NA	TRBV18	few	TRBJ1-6	CASSPGTPDNSPLHF	TGTGCCAGCTCACCAGGGACACCTGATAATTCACCCCTCCACTTT
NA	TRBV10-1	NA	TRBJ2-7	CASSDKQRSYEQYF	TGCGCCAGCAGTGATAAACAGCGATCCTACGAGCAGTACTTC
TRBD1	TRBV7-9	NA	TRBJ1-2	CASSGQGNYGYTF	TGTGCCAGCAGTGGACAGGGAAACTATGGCTACACCTTC
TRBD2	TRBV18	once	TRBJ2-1	CASSPPFQAGGLSYNEQFF	TGTGCCAGCTCACCACCGTTCCAAGCGGGAGGTCTGTCCTACAATGAGCAGTTCTTC
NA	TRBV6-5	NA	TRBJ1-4	CASRSTGKLFF	TGTGCCAGCAGGTCTACGGGAAAACTGTTTTTT
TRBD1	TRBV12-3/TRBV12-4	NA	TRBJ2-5	CASSDRGLETQYF	TGTGCCAGCAGTGACAGGGGGCTAGAGACCCAGTACTTC
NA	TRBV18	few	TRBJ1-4	CASSPLPGEKLFF	TGTGCCAGCTCACCACTCCCTGGTGAAAAACTGTTTTTT
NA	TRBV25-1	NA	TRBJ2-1	CASSEFGQGQFF	TGTGCCAGCAGTGAATTTGGGCAGGGGCAGTTCTTC
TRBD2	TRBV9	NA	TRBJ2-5	CASSVVASGGWETQYF	TGTGCCAGCAGCGTAGTGGCTAGCGGGGGATGGGAGACCCAGTACTTC
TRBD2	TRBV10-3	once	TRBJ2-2	CAISESLAGGNTGELFF	TGTGCCATCAGTGAGTCCCTAGCGGGAGGCAACACCGGGGAGCTGTTTTTT
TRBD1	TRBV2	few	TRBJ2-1	CASRRDRGYNEQFF	TGTGCCAGCAGAAGGGACAGAGGCTACAATGAGCAGTTCTTC
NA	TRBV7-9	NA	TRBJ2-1	CASSLGAGWNNEQFF	TGTGCCAGCAGCCTTGGAGCCGGGTGGAACAATGAGCAGTTCTTC
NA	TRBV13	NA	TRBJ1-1	CASSLSGSTEAFF	TGTGCCAGCAGCCTATCCGGGTCCACTGAAGCTTTCTTT
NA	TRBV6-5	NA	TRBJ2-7	CASRAGTISYEQYF	TGTGCCAGCAGGGCCGGAACCATCTCCTACGAGCAGTACTTC
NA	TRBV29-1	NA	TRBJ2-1	CSARDHRSSSYNEQFF	TGCAGCGCCCGAGACCACAGGTCGAGCTCCTACAATGAGCAGTTCTTC
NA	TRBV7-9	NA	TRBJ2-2	CASLGNTGELFF	TGTGCCAGCTTAGGGAACACCGGGGAGCTGTTTTTT
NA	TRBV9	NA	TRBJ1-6	CASSVAGEVESLHF	TGTGCCAGCAGCGTAGCGGGAGAGGTTGAATCCCTCCACTTT
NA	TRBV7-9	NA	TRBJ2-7	CASSLVSGGVSYEQYF	TGTGCCAGCAGCTTAGTCTCGGGCGGGGTCTCCTACGAGCAGTACTTC
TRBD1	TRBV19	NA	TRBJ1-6	CASSLGGGQGNSPLHF	TGTGCCAGTAGCCTAGGCGGGGGACAGGGTAATTCACCCCTCCACTTT
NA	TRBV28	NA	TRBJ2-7	CASSLGRTYEQYF	TGTGCCAGCAGTTTGGGCAGAACCTACGAGCAGTACTTC
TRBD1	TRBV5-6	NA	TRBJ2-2	CASTTMDRGFGRTGELFF	TGTGCCAGCACCACTATGGACAGGGGTTTCGGGCGCACCGGGGAGCTGTTTTTT
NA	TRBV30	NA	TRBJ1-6	CAWTGQHNSPLHF	TGTGCCTGGACCGGACAGCATAATTCACCCCTCCACTTT
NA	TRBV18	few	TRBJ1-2	CASSPQQGEGYTF	TGTGCCAGCTCACCACAACAGGGTGAGGGCTACACCTTC
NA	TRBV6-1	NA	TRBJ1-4	CASSERQNEKLFF	TGTGCCAGCAGTGAAAGACAGAATGAAAAACTGTTTTTT
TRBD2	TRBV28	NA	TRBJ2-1	CASSLLSPGGVLGQGQFF	TGTGCCAGCAGTTTATTGTCCCCGGGAGGAGTATTGGGTCAGGGGCAGTTCTTC
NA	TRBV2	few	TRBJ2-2	CASREDSPTGELFF	TGTGCCAGCAGGGAAGACAGTCCCACGGGGGAGCTGTTTTTT